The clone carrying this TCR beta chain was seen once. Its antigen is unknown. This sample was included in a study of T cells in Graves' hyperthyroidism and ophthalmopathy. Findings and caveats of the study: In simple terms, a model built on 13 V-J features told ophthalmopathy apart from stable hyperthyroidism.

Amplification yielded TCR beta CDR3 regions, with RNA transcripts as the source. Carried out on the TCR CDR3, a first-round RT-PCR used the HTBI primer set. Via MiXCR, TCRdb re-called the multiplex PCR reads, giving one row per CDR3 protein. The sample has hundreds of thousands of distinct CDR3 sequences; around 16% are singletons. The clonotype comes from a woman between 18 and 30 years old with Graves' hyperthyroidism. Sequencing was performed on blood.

CDR3 nucleotides: TGTGCCAGCAGTGAATTTGGGAGGGGGACGCTCTACGAGCAGTACTTC. Translated: CASSEFGRGTLYEQYF. The chain has TRBV25-1 and TRBJ2-7; perhaps TRBD2 as D (7 bases). Trimming removed 1 base from V and 3 bases from J, with 16 bases in between. In germline, CDR1 is MGHDK, CDR2 SYGVNS. The CDR3 loop spans 16 amino acids.